This passage covers 8 T cell receptor beta chains from one sample sequenced in a study of blood T cell repertoires in COVID-19. Profiled with immunoSEQ multiplex PCR; TCRdb holds only in-frame clones, not every one. The sample gives tens of thousands of clones, about four fifths of which show up once; 0.65% to 0.9% is in the top ten. The sample was peripheral blood. These receptors were obtained from a woman in her sixties or seventies with acute or convalescent COVID-19.

The chain links TRBV7-2 to TRBJ2-3, with TRBD1 matching 9 bases. Germline CDR1 and CDR2: SGHTA and FQGNSA. This CDR3 region has 17 residues. V trimming: 5 bases; J trimming: 2 bases; junction bases outside the gene matches: 11. This chain's CDR3 is CASSPHQDRGNTDTQYF. The CDR3 DNA reads as TGTGCCAGCAGCCCCCACCAGGACAGGGGAAACACAGATACGCAGTATTTT.

V and J are TRBV7-8 and TRBJ1-4; 7 bases fit TRBD1. The CDR3 has 19 residues. The germline V gene has CDR1 SGHVS and CDR2 FQNEAQ. Trimming cost V 5 bases and J 8 bases; bases outside gene matches: 23. CDR3 nucleotides: TGTGCCAGCAGCCGTTCGGCTAGGGTTACGGCCTCCAGGGGGGAAAAACTGTTTTTT. It codes for CASSRSARVTASRGEKLFF.

This chain uses TRBV29-1 with TRBJ2-7, with 8 bases fitting TRBD1. The CDR3 is 14 residues long. The trim removed 1 base at V and 4 bases at J, leaving 6 bases unmatched. CDR1 SQVTM and CDR2 ANQGSEA come from the germline V gene. The CDR3 DNA is TGCAGCGTTGAAGTGGCAGGGGGCCCATACGAGCAGTACTTC. Its translation is CSVEVAGGPYEQYF.

A single count supports this clone. This rearrangement joins TRBV28 to TRBJ1-3, with 9 bases lining up with TRBD1. CDR3 length: 15 amino acids. Trimming cost V 7 bases and J 4 bases; bases outside gene matches: 8. CDR1 and CDR2 from the germline V gene are MDHEN and SYDVKM. The CDR3 protein is CASTYPGTGGNTIYF. For the CDR3, the DNA is TGTGCCAGCACCTACCCAGGGACAGGGGGAAACACCATATATTTT.

The gene calls are TRBV10-3 and TRBJ2-7; D is possibly TRBD1 (6 bases). Per the germline V gene, CDR1 is ENHRY and CDR2 is SYGVKD. The V and J ends lost 5 bases and 0 bases respectively, with 11 bases between them. CDR3 size: 14 residues. CDR3 sequence (DNA): TGTGCCATCAGTTTGACAGGTAACTCCTACGAGCAGTACTTC. Its translation is CAISLTGNSYEQYF.

This clone was picked up a small number of times. The chain uses TRBV5-6 and TRBJ2-1, with TRBD1 matching over 12 bases. Losses at the gene ends were 2 bases for V and 3 bases for J; bases not matched to a gene: 3. Germline loops: CDR1 SGHDT, CDR2 YYEEEE. This CDR3 is built from 16 residues. CDR3 sequence: CASSFGTGGLYNEQFF. For the CDR3, the DNA is TGTGCCAGCAGCTTCGGGACAGGGGGCCTCTACAATGAGCAGTTCTTC. Full variable domain (missing parts from reference TRBV5-6 and TRBJ2-1): DAGVTQSPTHLIKTRGQQVTLRCSPKSGHDTVSWYQQALGQGPQFIFQYYEEEERQRGNFPDRFSGHQFPNYSSELNVNALLLGDSALYLCASSFGTGGLYNEQFFGPGTRLTVL.

This chain uses TRBV5-1 with TRBJ2-7; 7 positions match TRBD2. The length of the CDR3 is 16 residues. Germline loops: CDR1 SGHRS, CDR2 YFSETQ. The ends lost 0 bases at V and 1 base at J; junction bases unmatched: 7. CDR3 coding DNA: TGCGCCAGCAGCTTGGACGGGAGCGGGGCTTCCTACGAGCAGTACTTC. Residues: CASSLDGSGASYEQYF.

V is TRBV19 and J is TRBJ1-2; 10 bases are shared with TRBD1. The germline V gene encodes CDR1 LNHDA and CDR2 SQIVND (reference sequence). Losses at the gene ends were 4 bases for V and 4 bases for J; bases not matched to a gene: 6. This CDR3 contains 15 residues. CDR3 sequence (DNA): TGTGCCAGTAGTACTTCGACAGGGGGCGGCTATGGCTACACCTTC. Residues: CASSTSTGGGYGYTF.